Presented here are 9 T cell receptor beta chains from one specimen sequenced in a study of OX40 agonist ivuxolimab in advanced cancers. Data came from immunoSEQ multiplex PCR; TCRdb stores just in-frame clones and leaves some out. The table lists some 42,000 clones, 85% to 90% of them singletons. Sequencing was performed on CD4+ or CD8+ T cells sorted from blood, taken in a trial of the OX40 agonist ivuxolimab. The receptors shown here come from an adult with an advanced solid tumor such as melanoma, head and neck, liver or kidney cancer.

This chain links TRBV5-5 with TRBJ2-7, with D possibly TRBD1 on 6 matching bases. V lost 2 bases and J 6 bases, leaving 12 bases between the germline ends. The germline gives CDR1 SGHKS, CDR2 YYEKEE (reference sequence). The length of the CDR3 is 13 residues. Here the CDR3 DNA reads TGTGCCAGCAGCTTCGAGGGGGAGATCGAGCAGTACGTC. It yields the protein CASSFEGEIEQYV.

The rearrangement joins TRBV5-4 to TRBJ2-3, with D possibly being TRBD2 (5 bases). This CDR3 has 13 amino acids. Germline lookup yields CDR1 SGHNT and CDR2 YYREEE (reference sequence). V was trimmed by 0 bases and J by 4 bases, leaving 6 bases between them. CDR3 sequence reads: CASSLGGPDTQYF. CDR3 sequence (DNA): TGTGCCAGCAGCTTGGGAGGGCCAGATACGCAGTATTTT.

The genes are TRBV6-1 and TRBJ1-2; TRBD1 might be the D (6 bases). The CDR3 is 11 amino acids. CDR1 and CDR2 (germline): MNHNS, SASEGT. Trimming left V 5 bases short and J 7 bases short, with 8 bases between. The CDR3: CASSSRGGYTF. The CDR3 DNA sequence: TGTGCCAGCAGTTCCAGGGGTGGCTACACCTTC.

This chain connects TRBV27 to TRBJ1-5; D not resolved. Germline V gene sequence: CDR1 MNHEY, CDR2 SMNVEV (reference sequence). Trimming took 7 bases from V and 0 from J, leaving 13 bases between them. The CDR3 has 15 amino acids. CDR3 sequence (DNA): TGTGCCAGCAAGGATTCGGGGTATAGCAATCAGCCCCAGCATTTT. It codes for CASKDSGYSNQPQHF.

The chain joins TRBV7-9 to TRBJ2-1, with D possibly being TRBD1 or TRBD2 (5 bases each). This CDR3 has 18 residues. The germline CDR1 and CDR2 sequences are SEHNR and FQNEAQ (reference sequence). V dropped 5 bases and J dropped 2 bases, with 22 bases sitting between them. CDR3 residues: CASSPRDGEFLTYNEQFF. The CDR3 bases are TGTGCCAGCAGCCCCCGGGACGGAGAGTTCTTAACCTACAATGAGCAGTTCTTC. The variable domain in full, with the rest retrieved from reference TRBV7-9 and TRBJ2-1, is DTGVSQNPRHKITKRGQNVTFRCDPISEHNRLYWYRQTLGQGPEFLTYFQNEAQLEKSRLLSDRFSAERPKGSFSTLEIQRTEQGDSAMYLCASSPRDGEFLTYNEQFFGPGTRLTVL.

The CDR3 protein is CASRSTFLNTEAFF. The CDR3 DNA reads TGTGCCAGCAGGTCGACATTCCTGAACACTGAAGCTTTCTTT. This chain connects TRBV7-9 to TRBJ1-1; D remains unclear. This CDR3 is 14 amino acids long. V lost 6 bases, J lost 0 bases, and 11 bases lay in between. Germline CDR1 is SEHNR and CDR2 is FQNEAQ (reference sequence).

The chain couples TRBV30 to TRBJ1-2; tentatively, D is TRBD1 (5 bases). The germline V gene encodes CDR1 GTSNPN and CDR2 SVGIG (reference sequence). The CDR3 totals 14 residues. V dropped 6 bases and J dropped 6 bases, with 20 bases sitting between them. CDR3: CACPWGRRKNGYTF. The CDR3 DNA reads TGTGCCTGCCCGTGGGGACGAAGGAAGAATGGCTACACCTTC. Together with reference TRBV30 and TRBJ1-2, the CDR3 gives the full variable domain: SQTIHQWPATLVQPVGSPLSLECTVEGTSNPNLYWYRQAAGRGLQLLFYSVGIGQISSEVPQNLSASRPQDRQFILSSKKLLLSDSGFYLCACPWGRRKNGYTFGSGTRLTVV.

This clone was counted between two and nine times. The chain recombines TRBV6-4 with TRBJ2-5; 7 bases map to TRBD1. CDR1 and CDR2 (germline): MRHNA, SNTAGT. J was trimmed by 2 bases and V by 5 bases; bases with no gene match: 11. CDR3 size: 16 residues. CDR3 residues: CASSPNRDSLQETQYF. DNA of the CDR3: TGTGCCAGCAGTCCAAATCGGGACAGCCTACAAGAGACCCAGTACTTC.

The genes are TRBV7-3 and TRBJ2-1; 9 bases match TRBD2. CDR1 SGHTA and CDR2 FQGTGA come from the germline V gene. CDR3 length: 15 amino acids. The ends lost 1 base at V and 7 bases at J; junction bases unmatched: 5. CDR3 loop: CASSLSLAGINEQFF. The CDR3 DNA follows: TGTGCCAGCAGCTTAAGTCTAGCGGGGATAAATGAGCAGTTCTTC.